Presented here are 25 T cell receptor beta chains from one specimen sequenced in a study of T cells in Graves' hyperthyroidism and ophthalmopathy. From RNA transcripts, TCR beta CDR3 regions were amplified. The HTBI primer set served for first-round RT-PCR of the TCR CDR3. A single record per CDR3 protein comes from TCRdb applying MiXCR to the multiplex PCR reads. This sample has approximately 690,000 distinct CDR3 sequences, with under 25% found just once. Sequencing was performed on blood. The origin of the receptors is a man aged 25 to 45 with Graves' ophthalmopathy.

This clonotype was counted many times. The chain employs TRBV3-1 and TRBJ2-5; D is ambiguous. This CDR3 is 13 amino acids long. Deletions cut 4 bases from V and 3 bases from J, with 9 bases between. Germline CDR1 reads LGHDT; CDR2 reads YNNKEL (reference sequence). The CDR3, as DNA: TGTGCCAGCAGCCCATCCTTGGAAGAGACCCAGTACTTC. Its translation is CASSPSLEETQYF.

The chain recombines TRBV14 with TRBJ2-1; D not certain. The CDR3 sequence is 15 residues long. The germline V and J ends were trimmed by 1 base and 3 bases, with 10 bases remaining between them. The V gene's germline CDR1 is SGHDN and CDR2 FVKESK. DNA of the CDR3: TGTGCCAGCAGCCAAGGTAAAGGGTTCTACAATGAGCAGTTCTTC. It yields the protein CASSQGKGFYNEQFF.

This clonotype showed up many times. CDR3 amino acids: CAVSPRLGEQYF. The CDR3 bases are TGTGCCGTGTCCCCCCGCCTAGGCGAGCAGTACTTC. The chain carries TRBV10-3 and TRBJ2-7; D unresolved. This CDR3 region has 12 residues. Germline V lookup: CDR1 ENHRY, CDR2 SYGVKD. Trimming took 11 bases from V and 6 from J, leaving 17 bases between them.

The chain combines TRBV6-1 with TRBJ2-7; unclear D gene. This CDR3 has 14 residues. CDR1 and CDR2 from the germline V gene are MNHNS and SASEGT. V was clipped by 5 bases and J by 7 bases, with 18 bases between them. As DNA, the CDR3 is TGTGCCAGCAGTTCCCGCGGCAGCCCCTGGGAGCAGTACTTC. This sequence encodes CASSSRGSPWEQYF.

CDR3 nucleotides: TGTGCCAGCAGCACCCTTAACAGGGGTAATGAAAAACTGTTTTTT. It translates to CASSTLNRGNEKLFF. The V and J genes are TRBV13 and TRBJ1-4, with 7 positions matching TRBD1. The CDR3 loop spans 15 amino acids. Per germline, CDR1 PRHDT and CDR2 FYEKMQ (reference sequence). V lost 5 bases, J lost 4 bases, and 7 bases stayed unmatched.

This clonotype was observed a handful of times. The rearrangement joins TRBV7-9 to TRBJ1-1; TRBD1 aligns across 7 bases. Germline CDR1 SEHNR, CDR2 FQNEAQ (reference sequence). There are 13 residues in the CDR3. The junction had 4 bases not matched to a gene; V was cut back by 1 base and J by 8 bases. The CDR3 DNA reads TGTGCCAGCAGCTTAGGGCTAGGGGGCGAAGCTTTCTTT. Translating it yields CASSLGLGGEAFF.

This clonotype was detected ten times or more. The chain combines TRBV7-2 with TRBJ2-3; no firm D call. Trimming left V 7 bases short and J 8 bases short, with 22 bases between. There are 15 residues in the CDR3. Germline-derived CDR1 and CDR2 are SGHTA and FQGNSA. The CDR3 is CASNIPSAIQRTQYF. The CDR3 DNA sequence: TGTGCCAGCAACATTCCCTCGGCTATCCAACGTACGCAGTATTTT. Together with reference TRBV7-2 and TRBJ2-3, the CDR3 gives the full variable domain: GAGVSQSPSNKVTEKGKDVELRCDPISGHTALYWYRQSLGQGLEFLIYFQGNSAPDKSGLPSDRFSAERTGGSVSTLTIQRTQQEDSAVYLCASNIPSAIQRTQYFGPGTRLTVL.

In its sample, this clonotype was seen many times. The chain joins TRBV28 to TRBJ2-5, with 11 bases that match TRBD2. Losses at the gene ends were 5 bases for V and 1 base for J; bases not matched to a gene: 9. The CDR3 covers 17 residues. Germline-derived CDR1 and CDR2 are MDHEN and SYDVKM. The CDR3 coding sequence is TGTGCCAGCAGTGCCGGGACTAGCGGAGCACTCCAAGAGACCCAGTACTTC. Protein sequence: CASSAGTSGALQETQYF.

The CDR3 sequence is CATSDRDSQETQYF. The CDR3 nucleotides read TGTGCCACCAGTGATAGGGACAGCCAAGAGACCCAGTACTTC. The chain joins TRBV24-1 to TRBJ2-5; 7 bases fit TRBD1. V lost 3 bases, J lost 1 base, and 1 base stayed unmatched. The germline V gene has CDR1 KGHDR and CDR2 SFDVKD. This CDR3 contains 14 residues.

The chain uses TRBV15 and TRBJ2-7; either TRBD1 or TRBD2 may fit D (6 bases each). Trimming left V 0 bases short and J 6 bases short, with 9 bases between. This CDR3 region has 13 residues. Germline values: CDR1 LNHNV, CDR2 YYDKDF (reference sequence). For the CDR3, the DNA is TGTGCCACCAGCAGAGATCGGGGGCGCGAGCAGTACTTC. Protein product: CATSRDRGREQYF.

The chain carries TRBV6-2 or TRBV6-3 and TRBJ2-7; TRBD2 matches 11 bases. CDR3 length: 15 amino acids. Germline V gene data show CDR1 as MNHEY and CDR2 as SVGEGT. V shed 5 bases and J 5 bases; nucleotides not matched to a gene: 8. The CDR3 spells CASSVTSGSLNEQYF. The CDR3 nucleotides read TGTGCCAGCAGTGTTACTAGCGGGAGTCTCAACGAGCAGTACTTC.

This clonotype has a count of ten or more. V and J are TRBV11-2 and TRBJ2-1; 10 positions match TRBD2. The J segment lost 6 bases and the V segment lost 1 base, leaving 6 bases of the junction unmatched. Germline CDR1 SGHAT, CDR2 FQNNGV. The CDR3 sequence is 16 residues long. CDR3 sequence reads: CASSLGLLAGINEQFF. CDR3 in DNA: TGTGCCAGCAGCTTAGGCCTACTAGCGGGAATCAATGAGCAGTTCTTC. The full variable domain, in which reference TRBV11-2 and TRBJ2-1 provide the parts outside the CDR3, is EAGVAQSPRYKIIEKRQSVAFWCNPISGHATLYWYQQILGQGPKLLIQFQNNGVVDDSQLPKDRFSAERLKGVDSTLKIQPAKLEDSAVYLCASSLGLLAGINEQFFGPGTRLTVL.

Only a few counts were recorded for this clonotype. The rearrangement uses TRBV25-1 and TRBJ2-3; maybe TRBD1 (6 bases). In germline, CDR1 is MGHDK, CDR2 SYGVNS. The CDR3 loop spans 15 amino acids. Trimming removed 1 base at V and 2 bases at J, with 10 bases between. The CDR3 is CASSEFGGSTDTQYF. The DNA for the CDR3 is TGTGCCAGCAGTGAATTTGGGGGCTCCACAGATACGCAGTATTTT.

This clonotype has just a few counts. CDR3 nucleotide sequence: TGCAGCGTTGGAGTTTGGTCAGGGGACTATGGCTACACCTTC. Translation gives CSVGVWSGDYGYTF. The rearrangement uses TRBV29-1 and TRBJ1-2; perhaps TRBD1 as D (6 bases). Germline V lookup: CDR1 SQVTM, CDR2 ANQGSEA. The germline V and J ends were trimmed by 4 bases and 3 bases, with 15 bases remaining between them. The length of the CDR3 is 14 residues.

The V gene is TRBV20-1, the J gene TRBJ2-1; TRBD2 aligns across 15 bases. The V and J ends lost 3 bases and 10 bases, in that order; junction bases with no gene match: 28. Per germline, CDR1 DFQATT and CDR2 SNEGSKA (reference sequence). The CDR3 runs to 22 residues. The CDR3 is CSARDGLAGGPGRTTSPSEQFF. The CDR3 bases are TGCAGTGCTAGGGATGGACTAGCGGGAGGGCCCGGGAGAACAACTAGCCCCAGCGAGCAGTTCTTC.

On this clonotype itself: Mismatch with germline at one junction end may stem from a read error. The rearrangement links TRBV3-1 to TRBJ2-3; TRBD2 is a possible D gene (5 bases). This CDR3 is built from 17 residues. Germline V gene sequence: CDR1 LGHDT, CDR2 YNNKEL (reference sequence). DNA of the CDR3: TGTGCCAGCAGGCAAGATGGACGGACTCCTAGCACAGATACGCAGTATTTT. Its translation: CASRQDGRTPSTDTQYF.

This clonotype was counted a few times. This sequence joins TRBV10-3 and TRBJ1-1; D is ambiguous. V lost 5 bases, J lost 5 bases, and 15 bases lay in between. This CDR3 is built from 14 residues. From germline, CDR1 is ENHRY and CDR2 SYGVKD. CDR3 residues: CAISPPGGGTEAFF. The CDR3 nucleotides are TGTGCCATCAGTCCTCCGGGAGGAGGGACTGAAGCTTTCTTT.

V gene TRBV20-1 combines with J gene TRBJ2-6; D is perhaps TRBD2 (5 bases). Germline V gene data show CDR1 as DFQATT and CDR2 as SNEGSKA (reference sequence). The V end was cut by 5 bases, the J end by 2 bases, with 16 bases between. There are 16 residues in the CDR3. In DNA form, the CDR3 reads TGCAGTGCTTTGGCTGACGGGGTACCTGGGGCCAACGTCCTGACTTTC. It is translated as CSALADGVPGANVLTF.

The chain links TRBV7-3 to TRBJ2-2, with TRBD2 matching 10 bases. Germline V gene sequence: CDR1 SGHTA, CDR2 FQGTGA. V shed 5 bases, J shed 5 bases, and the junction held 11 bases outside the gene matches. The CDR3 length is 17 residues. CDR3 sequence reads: CASSPRGLAGGTGELFF. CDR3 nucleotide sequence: TGTGCCAGCAGCCCCAGGGGGTTAGCGGGAGGAACCGGGGAGCTGTTTTTT.

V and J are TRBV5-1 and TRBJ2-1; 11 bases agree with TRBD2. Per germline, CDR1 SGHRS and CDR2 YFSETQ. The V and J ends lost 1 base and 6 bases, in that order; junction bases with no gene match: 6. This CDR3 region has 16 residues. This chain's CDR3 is CASSLLLAGGPNEQFF. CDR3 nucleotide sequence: TGCGCCAGCAGCTTGCTTCTAGCGGGAGGTCCCAATGAGCAGTTCTTC.

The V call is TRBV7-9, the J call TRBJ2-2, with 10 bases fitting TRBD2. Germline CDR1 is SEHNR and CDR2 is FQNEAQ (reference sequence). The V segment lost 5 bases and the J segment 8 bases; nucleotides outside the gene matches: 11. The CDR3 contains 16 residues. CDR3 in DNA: TGTGCCAGCAGCCCTACTAGCGGGATTTATCTGGGGGAGCTGTTTTTT. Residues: CASSPTSGIYLGELFF.

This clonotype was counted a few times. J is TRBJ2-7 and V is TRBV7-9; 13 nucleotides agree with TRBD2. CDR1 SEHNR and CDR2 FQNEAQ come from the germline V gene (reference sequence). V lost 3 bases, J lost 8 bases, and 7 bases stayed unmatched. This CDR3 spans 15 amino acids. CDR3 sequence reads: CASSLRLAGGGQQYF. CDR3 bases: TGTGCCAGCAGCTTGAGACTAGCGGGAGGTGGCCAGCAGTACTTC. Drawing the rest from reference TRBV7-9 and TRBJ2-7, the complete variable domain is DTGVSQNPRHKITKRGQNVTFRCDPISEHNRLYWYRQTLGQGPEFLTYFQNEAQLEKSRLLSDRFSAERPKGSFSTLEIQRTEQGDSAMYLCASSLRLAGGGQQYFGPGTRLTVT.

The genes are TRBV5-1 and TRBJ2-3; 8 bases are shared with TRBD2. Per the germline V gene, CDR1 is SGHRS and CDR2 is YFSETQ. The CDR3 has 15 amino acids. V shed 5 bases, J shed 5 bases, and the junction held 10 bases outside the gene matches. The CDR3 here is CASRLTWREEDTQYF. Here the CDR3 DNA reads TGCGCCAGCAGACTTACCTGGCGGGAGGAAGATACGCAGTATTTT.

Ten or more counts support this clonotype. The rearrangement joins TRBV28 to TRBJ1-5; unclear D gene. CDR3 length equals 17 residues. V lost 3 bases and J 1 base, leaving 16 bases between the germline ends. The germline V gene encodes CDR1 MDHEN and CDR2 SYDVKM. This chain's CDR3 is CASSFPGSGDSNQPQHF. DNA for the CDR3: TGTGCCAGCAGTTTCCCCGGGTCTGGCGACAGCAATCAGCCCCAGCATTTT.

The CDR3 nucleotides read TGTGCCAGCTCACCAAGGCTAGCGGGAGATGTTAATGAGCAGTTCTTC. This codes for CASSPRLAGDVNEQFF. The chain links TRBV18 to TRBJ2-1; 10 bases fit TRBD2. The CDR3 covers 16 residues. With V trimmed by 2 bases and J by 7 bases, 8 bases remained unmatched. CDR1 is KGHSH and CDR2 is LQKENI in the germline V gene.